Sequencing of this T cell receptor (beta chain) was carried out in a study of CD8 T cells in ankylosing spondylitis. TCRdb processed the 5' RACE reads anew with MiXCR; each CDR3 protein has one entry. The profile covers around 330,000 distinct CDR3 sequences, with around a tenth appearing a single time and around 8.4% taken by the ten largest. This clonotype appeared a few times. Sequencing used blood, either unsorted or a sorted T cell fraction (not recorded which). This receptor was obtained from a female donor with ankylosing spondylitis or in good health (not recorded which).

The chain's CDR3 is CASRPDRVGQETQYF. In DNA, the CDR3 is TGTGCCAGCAGACCGGACAGGGTGGGCCAAGAGACCCAGTACTTC. This sequence joins TRBV12-3 or TRBV12-4 and TRBJ2-5; TRBD1 matches at 8 bases. CDR3 length equals 15 residues. Trimming at V came to 6 bases and at J to 1 base, leaving 7 bases not matched to a gene.